In its sample, the clone carrying this T cell receptor beta chain was seen many times. Per germline, CDR1 LGHNA and CDR2 YNFKEQ. With 0 bases removed from V and 0 bases from J, the gap between germline ends came to 15 bases. CDR3 length equals 19 residues. The data stem from a study of T-cell memory formation after mild COVID-19. Constant-segment primers and 5'RACE yielded cDNA libraries for TCR alpha and TCR beta, each carrying sample barcodes and UMIs. MiXCR, run by TCRdb on the 5' RACE reads, gives a single entry per CDR3 protein. The data contain over 350,000 distinct CDR3 sequences, about 15% of them singletons.

The sample was PBMCs or a T cell subset sorted from them (not recorded which). The chain joins TRBV4-2 to TRBJ2-6; D is perhaps TRBD1 (5 bases). The receptor's source is a man younger than 35 who had mild COVID-19 (a few samples of this study predate the infection). Cell type and time point are not known. The CDR3 loop reads CASSQEAGSRASGANVLTF. CDR3 bases: TGTGCCAGCAGCCAAGAGGCAGGGTCCCGGGCCTCTGGGGCCAACGTCCTGACTTTC.